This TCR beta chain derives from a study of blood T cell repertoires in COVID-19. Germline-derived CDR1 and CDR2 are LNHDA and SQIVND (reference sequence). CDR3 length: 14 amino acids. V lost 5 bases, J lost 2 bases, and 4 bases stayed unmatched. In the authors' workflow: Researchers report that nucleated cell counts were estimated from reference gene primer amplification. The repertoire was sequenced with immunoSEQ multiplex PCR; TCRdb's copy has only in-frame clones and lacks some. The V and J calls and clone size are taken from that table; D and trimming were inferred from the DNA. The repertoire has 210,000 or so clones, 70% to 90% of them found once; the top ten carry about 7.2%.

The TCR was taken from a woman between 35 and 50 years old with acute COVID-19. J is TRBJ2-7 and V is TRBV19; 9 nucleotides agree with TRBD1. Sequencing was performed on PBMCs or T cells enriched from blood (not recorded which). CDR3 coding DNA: TGTGCCAGTAGTTTCGGGGACAGGGCCTACGAGCAGTACTTC. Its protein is CASSFGDRAYEQYF.